The 24 T cell receptor beta chains reported below all come from one sample, sequenced in a study of CD8 T cells in ankylosing spondylitis. One entry per CDR3 protein results from TCRdb running MiXCR on the 5' RACE reads. The data show around 340,000 distinct CDR3 sequences, around 20% seen once. Sequenced material: blood, either unsorted or a sorted T cell fraction (not recorded which). The receptors were sampled from a male donor with ankylosing spondylitis or in good health (not recorded which).

This clonotype has only a few counts. This chain links TRBV27 with TRBJ2-7; a weak D match, TRBD1 (5 bases). The CDR3 loop spans 15 amino acids. Germline-derived CDR1 and CDR2 are MNHEY and SMNVEV (reference sequence). Trimming removed 1 base from V and 7 bases from J, with 17 bases in between. CDR3 coding DNA: TGTGCCAGCAGTTTATTCCCAGGGCCGATGTCGGAGCAGTACTTC. As protein: CASSLFPGPMSEQYF.

This clonotype was detected only a few times. This rearrangement joins TRBV7-6 to TRBJ2-7; D is ambiguous. The V end was cut by 5 bases, the J end by 6 bases, with 14 bases between. CDR1 and CDR2 (germline): SGHVS, FNYEAQ. The CDR3 totals 13 residues. The CDR3 DNA reads as TGTGCCAGCAGCCGGACCATGGTCTCCGAGCAGTACTTC. Translated, it gives CASSRTMVSEQYF.

The gene calls are TRBV9 and TRBJ2-1, with D possibly being TRBD2 (6 bases). V shed 6 bases and J shed 0 bases, with 19 bases lying between them. Germline CDR1 SGDLS, CDR2 YYNGEE. The CDR3 is 17 residues long. Here the CDR3 DNA reads TGTGCCAGCAACGGGGGAAGCACAGACCCCTCCTACAATGAGCAGTTCTTC. Its translation: CASNGGSTDPSYNEQFF.

This clonotype was seen a handful of times. A read error may account for a junction end that differs from germline. The CDR3 bases are TGTGCCAGCAGATTAGGGGGGGGTACGCAGTATTTT. Translated: CASRLGGGTQYF. V and J are TRBV12-3 or TRBV12-4 and TRBJ2-3; the D gene is possibly TRBD2 (7 bases). This CDR3 contains 12 residues.

The rearrangement uses TRBV29-1 and TRBJ2-3, with TRBD2 matching 15 bases. Germline V gene lookup returns CDR1 SQVTM and CDR2 ANQGSEA. After removal of 7 bases from V and 7 bases from J, the junction contained 9 bases not matched to a gene. CDR3 length: 15 residues. CDR3 DNA sequence: TGCAGCGCCCCTGGGACTAGCGGGGGGATATATACGCAGTATTTT. Residues: CSAPGTSGGIYTQYF.

The chain couples TRBV9 to TRBJ2-5; D is unclear. V was shortened by 4 bases and J by 5 bases, with 15 bases between the two germline ends. The CDR3 covers 14 residues. Germline CDR1 is SGDLS and CDR2 is YYNGEE. CDR3 nucleotides: TGTGCCAGCAGCCCCCCAGACGCGCGGGAGACCCAGTACTTC. Translating it yields CASSPPDARETQYF.

Note on this clonotype: Given a much more abundant clone one base away, this may be a read error. V is TRBV29-1 and J is TRBJ2-7; 8 bases line up with TRBD1. The trim removed 0 bases at V and 1 base at J, leaving 8 bases unmatched. This CDR3 contains 16 residues. Germline CDR1 reads SQVTM; CDR2 reads ANQGSEA. DNA of the CDR3: TGCAGCGTTGAAGATCACTCGAGACAGGGGTCCTACGAGCAGTACTTC. It yields the protein CSVEDHSRQGSYEQYF.

The chain links TRBV7-9 to TRBJ1-1, with a possible D match to TRBD1 (5 bases). CDR1 is SEHNR and CDR2 is FQNEAQ in the germline V gene (reference sequence). The CDR3 contains 16 residues. V dropped 5 bases and J dropped 13 bases, with 29 bases sitting between them. In DNA, the CDR3 is TGTGCCAGCAGCACCCCCAGGGATCTCGCCGATCGAAGTGGTTTCTTT. Translated, it gives CASSTPRDLADRSGFF.

A few counts support this clonotype. The gene calls are TRBV12-3 or TRBV12-4 and TRBJ2-7; D uncertain. This CDR3 comprises 14 residues. Trimming took 1 base from V and 3 from J, leaving 10 bases between them. The CDR3 spells CASSLGVWIYEQYF. The CDR3 nucleotides read TGTGCCAGCAGTTTAGGGGTGTGGATCTACGAGCAGTACTTC.

This clonotype has a handful of counts. The conserved phenylalanine or tryptophan is not found at the CDR3 terminus, so this likely reflects a read error. V and J are TRBV11-1 and TRBJ1-1; tentative D call: TRBD1 (5 bases). V was shortened by 3 bases and J by 4 bases, with 12 bases between the two germline ends. Germline V gives CDR1 SGHAT, CDR2 FQDESV (reference sequence). This CDR3 region has 14 residues. Written as DNA, the CDR3 is TGTGCCAGCAGCTTGGGACCGCTAATCACTGAAGCTTTCTCT. It yields the protein CASSLGPLITEAFS.

This clonotype was seen just once. V and J are TRBV5-6 and TRBJ2-5, with D tentatively TRBD1 (6 bases). The CDR3 length is 15 residues. Germline V gives CDR1 SGHDT, CDR2 YYEEEE. V was clipped by 4 bases and J by 5 bases, with 18 bases between them. The CDR3 DNA sequence: TGTGCCAGCAGCCCCCGGCCAGCAGGGGCGGAGACCCAGTACTTC. This translates into CASSPRPAGAETQYF. Looking up the rest from reference TRBV5-6 and TRBJ2-5 gives the full variable domain: DAGVTQSPTHLIKTRGQQVTLRCSPKSGHDTVSWYQQALGQGPQFIFQYYEEEERQRGNFPDRFSGHQFPNYSSELNVNALLLGDSALYLCASSPRPAGAETQYFGPGTRLLVL.

This clonotype was counted a single time. The chain couples TRBV5-5 to TRBJ2-5; D possibly corresponds to TRBD1 (6 bases). With 4 bases removed from V and 2 bases from J, the gap between germline ends came to 9 bases. Germline loops: CDR1 SGHKS, CDR2 YYEKEE (reference sequence). CDR3 size: 13 residues. The DNA for the CDR3 is TGTGCCAGCAGCGCGAGGGGGCAAGAGACCCAGTACTTC. Translating it yields CASSARGQETQYF.

The chain has TRBV11-2 and TRBJ2-3, with a weak D call TRBD1 (6 bases). The CDR3 is 17 amino acids. The V and J ends lost 1 base and 6 bases respectively, with 20 bases between them. The V gene's germline CDR1 is SGHAT and CDR2 FQNNGV. CDR3 in DNA: TGTGCCAGCAGCTTAGGTCTCGGACAGCCTGATTCGGATACGCAGTATTTT. It is translated as CASSLGLGQPDSDTQYF.

This clonotype occurred a few times. The rearrangement uses TRBV7-9 and TRBJ2-5; a weak D match, TRBD2 (6 bases). Trimming removed 1 base at V and 2 bases at J, with 11 bases between. CDR1 and CDR2 from the germline V gene are SEHNR and FQNEAQ (reference sequence). The CDR3 loop spans 15 amino acids. The CDR3 sequence: CASSLVAGTQETQYF. CDR3 DNA: TGTGCCAGCAGCTTAGTGGCCGGGACTCAAGAGACCCAGTACTTC.

This clonotype was detected only a few times. V is TRBV5-1 and J is TRBJ2-2, with 10 bases lining up with TRBD1. The CDR3 is made up of 17 amino acids. The germline V gene has CDR1 SGHRS and CDR2 YFSETQ. J lost 7 bases, V lost 3 bases, and 12 bases had no gene match. The CDR3 protein is CASSSSPGTGVFGELFF. CDR3 DNA sequence: TGCGCCAGCAGCTCTTCCCCCGGGACAGGGGTGTTCGGGGAGCTGTTTTTT. Full variable domain (remainder filled in from reference TRBV5-1 and TRBJ2-2): KAGVTQTPRYLIKTRGQQVTLSCSPISGHRSVSWYQQTPGQGLQFLFEYFSETQRNKGNFPGRFSGRQFSNSRSEMNVSTLELGDSALYLCASSSSPGTGVFGELFFGEGSRLTVL.

The chain carries TRBV27 and TRBJ2-3; D ambiguous. The ends were cut back, 3 bases at V and 1 base at J, with 8 bases in the middle. Germline values: CDR1 MNHEY, CDR2 SMNVEV (reference sequence). This CDR3 is 14 amino acids long. The CDR3 reads CASSFNPRTDTQYF. CDR3 sequence (DNA): TGTGCCAGCAGTTTCAATCCCCGCACAGATACGCAGTATTTT.

The V call is TRBV7-9, the J call TRBJ2-7, with TRBD2 matching 7 bases. Trimming took 1 base from V and 7 from J; bases not matched to a gene: 16. The germline V gene encodes CDR1 SEHNR and CDR2 FQNEAQ (reference sequence). CDR3 length equals 17 residues. Here the CDR3 DNA reads TGTGCCAGCAGCTTAGGGATGGGGGAGGGCCGGGTGGGAGAGCAGTACTTC. Its translation: CASSLGMGEGRVGEQYF.

This clonotype appeared a single time. CDR3 coding DNA: TGTGCCAGCAGCCAAGATGACGGGGGTGGCAATCAGCCCCAGCATTTT. As protein: CASSQDDGGGNQPQHF. This rearrangement joins TRBV4-2 to TRBJ1-5, with D perhaps TRBD1 (5 bases). The V and J ends lost 0 bases and 2 bases respectively, with 11 bases between them. The germline CDR1 and CDR2 sequences are LGHNA and YNFKEQ. The CDR3 contains 16 residues.

This chain connects TRBV12-3 or TRBV12-4 to TRBJ2-5; TRBD2 matches 11 bases. This CDR3 comprises 13 residues. Trimming took 3 bases from V and 7 from J; bases not matched to a gene: 1. This CDR3 reads CASSFGLAGTQYF. For the CDR3, the DNA is TGTGCCAGCAGTTTCGGACTAGCGGGGACCCAGTACTTC.

This clonotype was observed a handful of times. The rearrangement joins TRBV12-3 or TRBV12-4 to TRBJ1-5; D perhaps matches TRBD1 (5 bases). The CDR3 spans 16 residues. V lost 3 bases and J lost 0, with 12 bases in between. CDR3 nucleotide sequence: TGTGCCAGCAGTTTTGGGGGGGGTTATAGCAATCAGCCCCAGCATTTT. Amino acid sequence: CASSFGGGYSNQPQHF.

There are a few counts of this clonotype. The chain carries TRBV2 and TRBJ2-3, with D perhaps assigned TRBD1 or TRBD2 (5 bases each). The CDR3 consists of 12 residues. Germline CDR1 reads SNHLY; CDR2 reads FYNNEI. The V and J ends lost 7 bases and 9 bases respectively, with 14 bases between them. CDR3 region: CASTGAAVTQYF. For the CDR3, the DNA is TGTGCCAGCACCGGGGCGGCCGTAACGCAGTATTTT.

This clonotype has a handful of counts. The J gene is TRBJ2-3, the V gene TRBV7-2, with 7 bases lining up with TRBD1. With V trimmed by 4 bases and J by 2 bases, 15 bases remained unmatched. This CDR3 comprises 18 residues. The V gene's germline CDR1 is SGHTA and CDR2 FQGNSA. The DNA of the CDR3 is TGTGCCAGCAGCTCTAGCCAGGGACAGCCCTTTCCCACAGATACGCAGTATTTT. Translating it yields CASSSSQGQPFPTDTQYF.

About this clonotype: The junction departs from germline at one end; a sequencing error may be responsible. The J gene is TRBJ2-4, the V gene TRBV20-1; TRBD2 agrees at 9 bases. This CDR3 is built from 14 residues. The germline gives CDR1 DFQATT, CDR2 SNEGSKA (reference sequence). The CDR3 DNA reads TGCAGTGCGAGAGAGGGACTAGCAGGAAACATTCAGTACTTC. It codes for CSAREGLAGNIQYF.

This chain uses TRBV3-1 with TRBJ2-4, with 12 bases aligning to TRBD2. This CDR3 has 19 residues. Germline V gene data show CDR1 as LGHDT and CDR2 as YNNKEL (reference sequence). The junction had 7 bases not matched to a gene; V was cut back by 1 base and J by 0 bases. DNA of the CDR3: TGTGCCAGCAGCCAAGGACTAGCGGGGGAAACCTTAGCCAAAAACATTCAGTACTTC. It yields the protein CASSQGLAGETLAKNIQYF.